This T cell receptor beta chain was sequenced in a study of shared T cell receptors in the human thymus. Assay used: immunoSEQ multiplex PCR; TCRdb lists only in-frame clones, some missing. The sample has about 660,000 clones, around nine tenths seen once. Trimming took off 7 bases at V and 0 bases at J, with 17 bases between the two ends. CDR3 length equals 16 residues. Germline CDR1 reads SGHTS; CDR2 reads YDEGEE. The data also belong to a second study, concerning human thymus T cells. That work adds: Healthy Finnish infants undergoing corrective surgery for congenital heart defects were used as donors. Thymus pieces cut out during corrective heart surgery were the tissue that was used. Thymic and blood repertoires seemed to show skewed V and J gene use. Unrelated individuals were reported by related research to share highly overlapping thymic repertoires.

This receptor was identified in a boy in the first two years of life with a congenital heart defect. The J gene is TRBJ1-5, the V gene TRBV5-8; perhaps TRBD1 as D (6 bases). Sequencing was carried out using thymocytes. CDR3: CASLWWGPLSNQPQHF. The CDR3 coding sequence is TGTGCCAGCCTCTGGTGGGGGCCCCTTAGCAATCAGCCCCAGCATTTT.